The rows below give T cell receptor beta chains drawn from one sample of a study of blood T cell repertoires in COVID-19. Some clones are missing from TCRdb's copy, which holds only in-frame ones; the method was immunoSEQ multiplex PCR. The data hold some 87,000 clones, with around nine tenths observed a single time. Sequenced material: peripheral blood. Every receptor here comes from a woman aged 70-85 years with acute or convalescent COVID-19. Each CDR3 is given with its conserved first and last residue. A D gene is named only where the DNA matches it firmly.

V gene: TRBV28
D gene: TRBD1
J gene: TRBJ1-5
CDR3 protein: CASSLGTGGPQPQHF

V gene: TRBV29-1
D gene: NA
J gene: TRBJ1-3
CDR3 protein: CSVRVGSSGNTIYF

V gene: TRBV9
D gene: TRBD1
J gene: TRBJ1-3
CDR3 protein: CASSVDRDGNTIYF

V gene: TRBV28
D gene: NA
J gene: TRBJ1-1
CDR3 protein: CASSPSGMGTEAFF

V gene: TRBV19
D gene: NA
J gene: TRBJ1-1
CDR3 protein: CASSIGGTYTEAFF

V gene: TRBV7-2
D gene: NA
J gene: TRBJ2-5
CDR3 protein: CASSTIRESRQETQYF

V gene: TRBV29-1
D gene: NA
J gene: TRBJ1-5
CDR3 protein: CSVGQGKGQPQHF

V gene: TRBV28
D gene: NA
J gene: TRBJ2-7
CDR3 protein: CASSAYAGLDDSSYEQYF

V gene: TRBV7-9
D gene: TRBD1
J gene: TRBJ2-3
CDR3 protein: CASSDRGPDTQYF

V gene: TRBV10-2
D gene: TRBD1
J gene: TRBJ1-6
CDR3 protein: CASSEYRQGQSPLHF